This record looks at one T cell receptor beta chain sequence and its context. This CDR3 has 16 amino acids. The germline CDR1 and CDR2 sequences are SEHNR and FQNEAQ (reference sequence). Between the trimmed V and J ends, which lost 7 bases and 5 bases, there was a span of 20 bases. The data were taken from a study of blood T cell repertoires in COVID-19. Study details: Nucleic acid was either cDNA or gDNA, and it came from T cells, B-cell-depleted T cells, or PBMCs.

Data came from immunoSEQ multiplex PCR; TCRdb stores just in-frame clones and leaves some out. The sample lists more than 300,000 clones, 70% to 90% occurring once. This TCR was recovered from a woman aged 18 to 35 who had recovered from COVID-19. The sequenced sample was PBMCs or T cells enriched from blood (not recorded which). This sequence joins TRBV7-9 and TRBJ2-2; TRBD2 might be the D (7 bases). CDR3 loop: CASKLASGTPTGELFF. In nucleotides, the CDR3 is TGTGCCAGCAAACTAGCGTCCGGGACACCAACCGGGGAGCTGTTTTTT.